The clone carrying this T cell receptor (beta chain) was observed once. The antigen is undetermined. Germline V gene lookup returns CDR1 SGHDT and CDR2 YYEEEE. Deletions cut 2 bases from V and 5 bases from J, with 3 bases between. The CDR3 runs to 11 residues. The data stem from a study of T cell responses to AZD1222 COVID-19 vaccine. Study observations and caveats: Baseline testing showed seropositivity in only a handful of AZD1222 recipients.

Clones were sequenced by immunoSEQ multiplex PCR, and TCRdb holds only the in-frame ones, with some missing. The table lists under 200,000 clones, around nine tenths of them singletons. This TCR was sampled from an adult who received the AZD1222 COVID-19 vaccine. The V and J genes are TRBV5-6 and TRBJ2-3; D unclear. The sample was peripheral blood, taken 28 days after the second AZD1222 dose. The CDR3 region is CASSFGDTQYF. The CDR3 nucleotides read TGTGCCAGCAGCTTCGGAGATACGCAGTATTTT.